The clone carrying this TCR beta chain has at least ten counts. This record belongs to a study of patients and donors after allogeneic stem cell transplantation. TCRdb called the RT-PCR reads again in MiXCR, with one record for every CDR3 protein. The data show some 960,000 distinct CDR3 sequences, roughly 18% seen once. The CDR3 consists of 14 residues. Trimming took off 0 bases at V and 6 bases at J, with 10 bases between the two ends. Germline V gives CDR1 SGDLS, CDR2 YYNGEE. The receptor was isolated from a human donor who was either an allogeneic HSCT recipient or a stem cell or donor lymphocyte infusion donor (not recorded which). It is not recorded whose cells these are; they may come from a transplant donor. Sequences were obtained from blood, either unsorted or a sorted T cell fraction (not recorded which). This chain uses TRBV9 with TRBJ2-1; no firm D call. The CDR3 reads CASSVEGRGNEQFF. The CDR3 nucleotides read TGTGCCAGCAGCGTAGAAGGGCGTGGCAATGAGCAGTTCTTC. Full variable domain (remainder filled in from reference TRBV9 and TRBJ2-1): DSGVTQTPKHLITATGQRVTLRCSPRSGDLSVYWYQQSLDQGLQFLIQYYNGEERAKGNILERFSAQQFPDLHSELNLSSLELGDSALYFCASSVEGRGNEQFFGPGTRLTVL.